In its sample, the clone carrying this T cell receptor beta chain was seen a few times. Its antigen remains unknown. The germline gene is not matched at one end of the junction; a read error may be the cause. These data come from a study of T cell repertoires in cytomegalovirus infection. The CDR3 runs to 14 residues. The germline gives CDR1 SSHAT, CDR2 FNYEAQ (reference sequence). Study outcomes and limitations: The study found HLA-C-restricted CMV-specific TCR beta clonotypes dominating the ex vivo response. Cumulated frequencies of public TCR beta families served to identify carriers of CMV plus the relevant HLA.

Via MiXCR, TCRdb re-called the reads, giving one row per CDR3 protein. There are around 100,000 distinct CDR3 sequences in the sample; more than 30% occur only once, and 41% lies in the top ten. This chain links TRBV7-7 with TRBJ2-3; D remains unclear. The sample here was CD8+ T cells from cultured PBMCs, taken from culture after CMV antigen stimulation. This TCR was sampled from a human donor in good health (CMV status not recorded). Some clones in this sample may be carry-over from other donors' samples. CDR3 sequence reads: CASSLEAGSDTQYF. The CDR3 nucleotides are TGTGCTAGCAGCTTAGAAGCCGGGTCAGATACGCAGTATTTT. The whole variable domain, remainder taken from reference TRBV7-7 and TRBJ2-3, is GAGVSQSPRYKVTKRGQDVTLRCDPISSHATLYWYQQALGQGPEFLTYFNYEAQPDKSGLPSDRFSAERPEGSISTLTIQRTEQRDSAMYRCASSLEAGSDTQYFGPGTRLTVL.